Following are 30 T cell receptor beta chains from one sample sequenced in a study of T-cell memory formation after mild COVID-19 (dated by TCRdb to the early 2020s). The library relied on 5' RACE. Sequenced on an Illumina NovaSeq 6000. TCRdb passed the public sequencing reads through fastp at Q25 and MiXCR, retaining productive beta sequences. Under each unique CDR3 protein, matching rows form one entry showing the most common genes and DNA. Recorded for this sample are approximately 500,000 distinct CDR3 sequences; 25% of them occurred a single time. The top ten hold around 13% of the sample. The sequenced material came from PBMCs or a T cell subset sorted from them (not recorded which). The source of these receptors is an adult woman who had mild COVID-19 (a few samples of this study predate the infection). The sample titles of this study are shuffled in the database, so cell type and time point are left out; the donor was told from shared clones.

This clonotype showed up just once. The V and J genes are TRBV21-1 and TRBJ1-5; TRBD1, the table's D call, was not compared with the DNA. TRBV21-1 is described as a pseudogene. There are 17 residues in the CDR3. CDR3 in amino acids: CASSKVYPDRGSQPQHF. The CDR3 DNA reads TGTGCCAGCAGCAAAGTCTACCCGGACAGGGGAAGCCAGCCCCAGCATTTT.

In this sample, this clonotype turned up a few times. At one end, the junction sequence differs from germline, possibly due to a read error. The J gene is TRBJ2-2, the V gene TRBV7-7; the D is unclear. The CDR3 spans 14 residues. Germline lookup yields CDR1 SSHAT and CDR2 FNYEAQ (reference sequence). The CDR3 reads CASSLATNTGELFF. The CDR3 DNA reads TGTGCTAGCAGCTTAGCTACGAACACCGGGGAGCTGTTTTTT.

CDR3 sequence: CASTGGGGSSYEQYF. The CDR3, as DNA: TGTGCCAGCACGGGGGGGGGAGGAAGCTCCTACGAGCAGTACTTC. The chain has TRBV6-1 and TRBJ2-7, with 8 bases lining up with TRBD2. The CDR3 has 15 residues. Germline V gene data show CDR1 as MNHNS and CDR2 as SASEGT. J lost 0 bases, V lost 7 bases, and 8 bases had no gene match.

The CDR3 DNA sequence: TGCGCCAGCAGGGCGCAGACTAGCGGGGGAACAGATACGCAGTATTTT. This gives the protein CASRAQTSGGTDTQYF. This rearrangement joins TRBV5-1 to TRBJ2-3, with 12 positions matching TRBD2. V gave up 5 bases and J gave up 3 bases; unmatched junction bases: 7. Germline assignment: CDR1 SGHRS and CDR2 YFSETQ. The CDR3 contains 16 residues. Full variable domain (rest looked up from reference TRBV5-1 and TRBJ2-3): KAGVTQTPRYLIKTRGQQVTLSCSPISGHRSVSWYQQTPGQGLQFLFEYFSETQRNKGNFPGRFSGRQFSNSRSEMNVSTLELGDSALYLCASRAQTSGGTDTQYFGPGTRLTVL.

The sample holds a few counts of this clonotype. This chain joins TRBV29-1 and TRBJ2-7; TRBD2 matches at 7 bases. Germline V gives CDR1 SQVTM, CDR2 ANQGSEA. The ends lost 6 bases at V and 3 bases at J; junction bases unmatched: 8. The CDR3 runs 13 residues. The CDR3 nucleotides are TGCAGCGTGGCGGGGGAGGGCCACTACGAGCAGTACTTC. This translates into CSVAGEGHYEQYF.

CDR3 in amino acids: CASSQAGKQFF. In nucleotides, the CDR3 is TGTGCCAGCAGCCAAGCAGGGAAGCAGTTCTTC. The genes are TRBV3-1 and TRBJ2-1; the D gene is possibly TRBD1 (5 bases). Germline V lookup: CDR1 LGHDT, CDR2 YNNKEL (reference sequence). V was shortened by 1 base and J by 11 bases, with 6 bases between the two germline ends. This CDR3 comprises 11 residues.

The chain couples TRBV5-1 to TRBJ2-1; TRBD1 agrees at 8 bases. With 4 bases clipped from V and 12 bases from J, the junction kept 15 bases outside the gene matches. The germline V gene has CDR1 SGHRS and CDR2 YFSETQ. This CDR3 is built from 15 residues. CDR3 bases: TGCGCCAGCAGCCCCCTGGACAGGGATGCAATAGGGCAGTTCTTC. Protein sequence: CASSPLDRDAIGQFF.

The chain links TRBV4-3 to TRBJ2-1; D perhaps matches TRBD2 (6 bases). Germline values: CDR1 LGHNA, CDR2 YSLEER. V gave up 2 bases and J gave up 8 bases, with 10 bases separating them. The CDR3 is 13 amino acids. The CDR3 DNA follows: TGCGCCAGCAGCCAACTAGCGAATGATGAGCAGTTCTTC. Translated, it gives CASSQLANDEQFF.

This clonotype turned up a few times. This chain joins TRBV4-1 and TRBJ2-2, with TRBD1 matching over 10 bases. The CDR3 is 18 residues long. Per the germline V gene, CDR1 is MGHRA and CDR2 is YSYEKL. The junction had 18 bases not matched to a gene; V was cut back by 7 bases and J by 7 bases. This chain's CDR3 is CASTVRPRDRGGNGELFF. The CDR3 bases are TGCGCCAGCACCGTTCGACCAAGGGACAGGGGAGGGAACGGGGAGCTGTTTTTT.

The chain combines TRBV9 with TRBJ1-4; TRBD1 matches at 10 bases. Unmatched junction bases numbered 7, after V lost 4 bases and J lost 7 bases. CDR3 length: 15 amino acids. Germline assignment: CDR1 SGDLS and CDR2 YYNGEE. CDR3 sequence: CASSQPGTGVEKLFF. CDR3 bases: TGTGCCAGCAGCCAACCCGGGACAGGGGTTGAAAAACTGTTTTTT.

The chain couples TRBV7-8 to TRBJ2-3; 11 bases map to TRBD2. Germline loops: CDR1 SGHVS, CDR2 FQNEAQ. The V gene end was trimmed by 1 base and the J gene end by 3 bases; junction bases not matched to a gene: 6. CDR3 length: 17 amino acids. The CDR3 loop is CASSLGTGTSGTDTQYF. The DNA for the CDR3 is TGTGCCAGCAGCTTAGGGACCGGGACTAGCGGAACAGATACGCAGTATTTT.

The chain recombines TRBV12-3 or TRBV12-4 with TRBJ2-5; 7 bases are shared with TRBD1. J was trimmed by 5 bases and V by 3 bases; bases with no gene match: 6. The CDR3 has 14 residues. CDR3 loop: CASSLGTVRETQYF. The CDR3 DNA reads as TGTGCCAGCAGTTTGGGGACAGTGCGGGAGACCCAGTACTTC.

The table lists this clonotype with a few counts. The rearrangement uses TRBV9 and TRBJ2-1; the match to TRBD2 covers 11 bases. With 3 bases clipped from V and 6 bases from J, the junction kept 8 bases outside the gene matches. The CDR3 contains 16 residues. Germline V gene lookup returns CDR1 SGDLS and CDR2 YYNGEE. The CDR3 loop reads CASSATLAGGLNEQFF. The CDR3 DNA sequence: TGTGCCAGCAGCGCGACGTTAGCGGGGGGGCTCAATGAGCAGTTCTTC.

The chain combines TRBV6-5 with TRBJ1-2; D gene uncertain. Trimming took off 7 bases at V and 5 bases at J, with 26 bases between the two ends. This CDR3 comprises 17 residues. Germline CDR1 MNHEY, CDR2 SVGAGI. For the CDR3, the DNA is TGTGCCAGCACATCCCCTGTGGGAAAACGAGCTGCTTATGGCTACACCTTC. Protein: CASTSPVGKRAAYGYTF.

This clonotype has a count of ten or more. The CDR3 here is CASSQTGTGHNEQFF. CDR3 nucleotide sequence: TGTGCCAGCAGCCAGACCGGGACAGGTCACAATGAGCAGTTCTTC. The V call is TRBV11-1, the J call TRBJ2-1; the match to TRBD1 covers 8 bases. The ends lost 5 bases at V and 5 bases at J; junction bases unmatched: 8. The CDR3 runs to 15 residues. The germline V gene has CDR1 SGHAT and CDR2 FQDESV (reference sequence). Combining the CDR3 with reference TRBV11-1 and TRBJ2-1 gives the whole variable domain EAEVAQSPRYKITEKSQAVAFWCDPISGHATLYWYRQILGQGPELLVQFQDESVVDDSQLPKDRFSAERLKGVDSTLKIQPAELGDSAMYLCASSQTGTGHNEQFFGPGTRLTVL.

This clonotype has just one count. The V call is TRBV4-1, the J call TRBJ2-7, with 9 bases lining up with TRBD1. Trimming at V came to 3 bases and at J to 2 bases, leaving 5 bases not matched to a gene. Germline-derived CDR1 and CDR2 are MGHRA and YSYEKL. The CDR3 has 15 amino acids. The CDR3 reads CASSQGQGSTYEQYF. The CDR3 DNA reads as TGCGCCAGCAGCCAGGGACAGGGATCAACCTACGAGCAGTACTTC.

This chain connects TRBV10-3 to TRBJ2-7, with a tentative D call TRBD1 (6 bases). Germline CDR1 is ENHRY and CDR2 is SYGVKD. The CDR3 spans 13 residues. V was shortened by 6 bases and J by 2 bases, with 11 bases between the two germline ends. In nucleotides, the CDR3 is TGTGCCATCAGCCTACAGGGCCCCTACGAGCAGTACTTC. Its translation is CAISLQGPYEQYF.

The V call is TRBV29-1, the J call TRBJ2-7; a weak D match, TRBD2 (5 bases). This CDR3 has 14 residues. In germline, CDR1 is SQVTM, CDR2 ANQGSEA. V dropped 6 bases and J dropped 0 bases, with 15 bases sitting between them. The CDR3 nucleotides read TGCAGCGTCTGGGAGACTACGAGCTCCTACGAGCAGTACTTC. This translates into CSVWETTSSYEQYF.

The chain uses TRBV9 and TRBJ2-5; 7 nucleotides agree with TRBD1. With V trimmed by 5 bases and J by 2 bases, 9 bases remained unmatched. The CDR3 runs 15 residues. Germline CDR1 and CDR2: SGDLS and YYNGEE. The CDR3: CASSNNPGQQETQYF. The DNA of the CDR3 is TGTGCCAGCAGTAACAACCCGGGACAGCAAGAGACCCAGTACTTC.

The CDR3 nucleotides are TGTGCCACCAGTGTGGGCAGGGGGACTGAAGCTTTCTTT. Translated, it gives CATSVGRGTEAFF. This chain links TRBV24-1 with TRBJ1-1, with 7 bases lining up with TRBD1. CDR1 and CDR2 from the germline V gene are KGHDR and SFDVKD. V lost 5 bases and J lost 5; bases outside the gene matches: 4. CDR3 length equals 13 residues.

The CDR3 DNA reads TGTGCCAGTAGTAGGGCAGGCGGAGCTTTCTTT. Protein sequence: CASSRAGGAFF. The rearrangement uses TRBV19 and TRBJ1-1, with unresolved D. The CDR3 runs to 11 residues. Trimming removed 4 bases from V and 10 bases from J, with 10 bases in between. Germline CDR1 reads LNHDA; CDR2 reads SQIVND (reference sequence).

The J gene is TRBJ1-1, the V gene TRBV9; D unclear. Looked up from germline, CDR1 is SGDLS and CDR2 is YYNGEE. The CDR3 length is 15 residues. Between the trimmed V and J ends, which lost 0 bases and 1 base, there was a span of 10 bases. Here the CDR3 reads CASSVEGLGNTEAFF. The CDR3 DNA follows: TGTGCCAGCAGCGTAGAAGGCCTCGGGAACACTGAAGCTTTCTTT.

This clonotype was counted once. This chain uses TRBV19 with TRBJ2-7; no definite D call. The CDR3 runs to 15 residues. Per germline, CDR1 LNHDA and CDR2 SQIVND (reference sequence). Trimming shortened V by 3 bases and J by 0 bases, and 12 bases separated the two germline ends. Here the CDR3 reads CASSIWQASSYEQYF. The CDR3 DNA is TGTGCCAGTAGTATTTGGCAGGCCAGCTCCTACGAGCAGTACTTC.

This clonotype was counted only a few times. The chain is built from TRBV7-9 and TRBJ2-5; D tentatively reads TRBD1 or TRBD2 (5 bases each). V lost 5 bases and J 2 bases, leaving 15 bases between the germline ends. This CDR3 has 15 amino acids. Germline V gene data show CDR1 as SEHNR and CDR2 as FQNEAQ (reference sequence). CDR3: CASSHGTSPQETQYF. CDR3 coding DNA: TGTGCCAGCAGCCATGGGACGTCGCCTCAAGAGACCCAGTACTTC.

The chain recombines TRBV12-3 or TRBV12-4 with TRBJ1-2; tentative D call: TRBD1 (6 bases). The CDR3 is made up of 13 amino acids. V lost 5 bases and J lost 8, with 15 bases in between. The CDR3 DNA is TGTGCCAGCAGTGCCCAACAGGGTTTCGGCTACACCTTC. This gives the protein CASSAQQGFGYTF.

J is TRBJ2-1 and V is TRBV7-6, with 8 bases identical to TRBD2. The CDR3 length is 18 residues. Germline V gene sequence: CDR1 SGHVS, CDR2 FNYEAQ. The trim removed 5 bases at V and 6 bases at J, leaving 18 bases unmatched. Here the CDR3 reads CASSLLAAKPLTGNEQFF. CDR3 sequence (DNA): TGTGCCAGCAGCCTACTAGCGGCCAAACCCCTGACTGGCAATGAGCAGTTCTTC.

The sample holds a few counts of this clonotype. The chain links TRBV10-2 to TRBJ2-7; D tentatively reads TRBD1 or TRBD2 (5 bases each). V was cut by 6 bases and J by 7 bases, with 22 bases left in between. The germline V gene has CDR1 WSHSY and CDR2 SAAADI. This CDR3 is built from 15 residues. This CDR3 is CASRPPGRDRGEQYF. Here the CDR3 DNA reads TGCGCCAGCAGACCCCCGGGACGGGATCGGGGTGAGCAGTACTTC.

The rearrangement uses TRBV9 and TRBJ2-3, with TRBD1 matching 8 bases. This CDR3 region has 15 residues. The ends lost 3 bases at V and 2 bases at J; junction bases unmatched: 5. Germline V CDR1 and CDR2: SGDLS, YYNGEE. CDR3 coding DNA: TGTGCCAGCAGCGGCCGACAGGGGAACACAGATACGCAGTATTTT. Translating gives CASSGRQGNTDTQYF.

The chain links TRBV5-1 to TRBJ1-2; D possibly corresponds to TRBD1 (5 bases). The CDR3 is 16 amino acids. V gave up 4 bases and J gave up 5 bases, with 21 bases separating them. CDR1 and CDR2 from the germline V gene are SGHRS and YFSETQ. The CDR3 sequence is CASSHRSLDSAYGYTF. The CDR3 DNA reads TGCGCCAGCAGCCACAGATCCTTAGACAGTGCTTATGGCTACACCTTC. Filled out from reference TRBV5-1 and TRBJ1-2, the complete variable domain reads KAGVTQTPRYLIKTRGQQVTLSCSPISGHRSVSWYQQTPGQGLQFLFEYFSETQRNKGNFPGRFSGRQFSNSRSEMNVSTLELGDSALYLCASSHRSLDSAYGYTFGSGTRLTVV.

The rearrangement uses TRBV29-1 and TRBJ2-7, with 9 bases fitting TRBD2. Germline CDR1 and CDR2: SQVTM and ANQGSEA. V lost 1 base and J lost 6; bases outside the gene matches: 10. This CDR3 has 15 residues. The CDR3 spells CSVEATGTSMAEQYF. For the CDR3, the DNA is TGCAGCGTTGAAGCGACCGGGACTAGCATGGCCGAGCAGTACTTC.